A selection of T cell receptor beta chains follows, all from one sample in a study of OX40 agonist ivuxolimab in advanced cancers. The protocol was immunoSEQ multiplex PCR, while the TCRdb copy is restricted to in-frame clones and leaves out a portion. The table has tens of thousands of clones, around 82% seen once. Here the sequenced sample was CD4+ or CD8+ T cells sorted from blood, taken in a trial of the OX40 agonist ivuxolimab. The receptor source for this set is an adult with an advanced solid tumor such as melanoma, head and neck, liver or kidney cancer. CDR3s include the opening cysteine and the closing phenylalanine or tryptophan. A D gene is named only where the DNA matches it firmly. For some rows the clone size is stated as once, few or many, or as a class when expanded; others skip it.

j_call clone_size v_call d_call cdr3_nt cdr3_aa
TRBJ2-7 . TRBV19 . TGTGCCAGTAGTATAGATCCCGGGGGCGAGCAGTACTTC CASSIDPGGEQYF
TRBJ2-7 . TRBV7-9 . TGTGCCAGCAGCTCCCCCGGGCGGATCTACGAGCAGTACTTC CASSSPGRIYEQYF
TRBJ2-5 . TRBV5-8 TRBD2 TGTGCCAGCAGCTTCGGACTAGCGGGAGGGGAAGAGACCCAGTACTTC CASSFGLAGGEETQYF
TRBJ2-3 medium-sized TRBV4-1 TRBD2 TGCGCCAGCAGCCAGACTAGCGGCACAGATACGCAGTATTTT CASSQTSGTDTQYF
TRBJ1-1 medium-sized TRBV30 TRBD1 TGTGCCTGGGGGACAGGGGGGAACACTGAAGCTTTCTTT CAWGTGGNTEAFF
TRBJ1-2 . TRBV13 TRBD1 TGTGCCAGCAGCCCTGGGACAGACTATGGCTACACCTTC CASSPGTDYGYTF
TRBJ1-1 . TRBV9 . TGTGCCAGCAGCGTTGAGAGGGGCACTGAAGCTTTCTTT CASSVERGTEAFF
TRBJ2-1 . TRBV28 TRBD2 TGTGCCAGCAGTTTAATCGGGGGGGCCTACAATGAGCAGTTCTTC CASSLIGGAYNEQFF
TRBJ2-7 . TRBV10-3 TRBD1 TGTGCCATCAGTGACGGGACAGGGTTCTACGAGCAGTACTTC CAISDGTGFYEQYF
TRBJ1-3 . TRBV2 . TGTGCCAGCAGTCCGCACCGCAAAATTACAGGAGGGCTTGGAAACACCATATATTTT CASSPHRKITGGLGNTIYF
TRBJ2-7 . TRBV27 . TGTGCCAGCAGCTTGGTAGGTCTTTCCTACGAGCAGTACTTC CASSLVGLSYEQYF
TRBJ2-5 . TRBV27 TRBD1 TGTGCCAGCAGTTTATGGGGGACAGGGTCAGAGACCCAGTACTTC CASSLWGTGSETQYF
TRBJ2-7 . TRBV5-6 . TGTGCCAGCAGCTTCGGTGCGCCCTACGAGCAGTACTTC CASSFGAPYEQYF
TRBJ2-5 . TRBV5-4 . TGTGCCAGCAGAGGTACCGAGTTAACCCAGTACTTC CASRGTELTQYF
TRBJ2-3 . TRBV19 TRBD1 TGTGCCAGTAGCCCGGGACAGGGATTCACAGATACGCAGTATTTT CASSPGQGFTDTQYF
TRBJ1-1 few TRBV30 . TGTGCCTGGAGTCTATCCGTGAACACTGAAGCTTTCTTT CAWSLSVNTEAFF
TRBJ2-3 . TRBV13 TRBD2 TGTGCCAGCAGCCCACGGGGTAGCGGGGACACAGATACGCAGTATTTT CASSPRGSGDTDTQYF
TRBJ2-7 . TRBV5-5 . TGTGCCAGCACCACTCGGGACACAGGGACCTACGAGCAGTACTTC CASTTRDTGTYEQYF
TRBJ2-5 . TRBV9 TRBD2 TGTGCCAGCAGCGTGGCGGGAGTACCGTCAGAGACCCAGTACTTC CASSVAGVPSETQYF
TRBJ2-7 . TRBV23-1 . TGCGCCATCTTTCCAGGCAGGGACTCCTACGAGCAGTACTTC CAIFPGRDSYEQYF
TRBJ1-3 . TRBV4-3 TRBD1 TGCGCCAGCAGCCAAGTCCGACAGGGGACTGGAAACACCATATATTTT CASSQVRQGTGNTIYF
TRBJ2-3 . TRBV28 . TGTGCCAGCAGTTTATTGGTGGGGGGTACAGATACGCAGTATTTT CASSLLVGGTDTQYF
TRBJ2-7 few TRBV11-3 TRBD2 TGTGCCAGCAGCGGAAGACTAGCGGGAGGAAATCCCGAGCAGTACTTC CASSGRLAGGNPEQYF
TRBJ2-1 . TRBV6-7 TRBD2 TGTGCCAGCAGTTACTTCCCTACGGGAGGACGGGACAATGAGCAGTTCTTC CASSYFPTGGRDNEQFF
TRBJ2-3 . TRBV11-2 . TGTGCCAGCAGCTCCTTTTTGGGAATGACAGATACGCAGTATTTT CASSSFLGMTDTQYF
TRBJ2-7 . TRBV9 TRBD2 TGTGCCAGCAGCGTTAGCGGGAGAGCCTACGAGCAGTACTTC CASSVSGRAYEQYF
TRBJ2-7 few TRBV13 . TGTGCCAGCAGGTCGTCGGACTTCACCTACGAGCAGTACTTC CASRSSDFTYEQYF
TRBJ1-4 once TRBV18 . TGTGCCAGCTCACCGGGCTCAACTAATGAAAAACTGTTTTTT CASSPGSTNEKLFF